This T cell receptor (beta chain) was captured in a study of blood T cell repertoires in COVID-19. Study details: Samples representing acute and convalescent COVID-19 were sourced from the United States, Italy and Spain.

Per the original methods: The authors estimated nucleated cell counts from reference gene primer amplification. Data came from immunoSEQ multiplex PCR; TCRdb stores just in-frame clones and leaves some out. The DNA gave D and trimming, while V, J and clone size come from that table. The table lists some 83,000 clones, less than 90% of them singletons. The TCR sequence derives from an elderly man in a cohort sampled during active COVID-19. The sequenced sample consisted of peripheral blood.

In DNA, the CDR3 is TGTGCCAGCAGCCACGACGGGAACTATGGCTACACCTTC. Its protein is CASSHDGNYGYTF. The genes are TRBV7-9 and TRBJ1-2; D gene uncertain. Trimming cost V 5 bases and J 2 bases, with 9 bases left between them. The CDR3 spans 13 residues. Germline lookup yields CDR1 SEHNR and CDR2 FQNEAQ (reference sequence).